Below, one TCR beta chain is given with its context. No antigen is known for it. Base qualities are not recorded, but no much larger clone differs from it by a single base. Unmatched junction bases come to 2, with V trimmed by 5 bases and J by 2 bases. The germline V gene provides CDR1 SGHAT and CDR2 FQNNGV. From its cysteine to its phenylalanine, the CDR3 spans 15 amino acids. Solely the CDR3 DNA is kept, with 45 bases framed from the first base. The data derive from a study of control samples from healthy donors and cancer patients (TCRdb year 2020). The library was made by the immunoSEQ multiplex PCR assay. The table comes from immuneACCESS by way of TCRdb, which keeps in-frame sequences with V and J called. Part of the clones is missing from these tables; in studies checked, under half for an unresolved V gene and the rest for unknown reasons. The sample records around 93,000 clones, approximately 86% of which are singletons. The ten largest clones take up about 14% of the sample.

The TCR comes from a man aged 25 to 40 in good health. The sequencing sample was made of blood. The chain employs TRBV11-2 and TRBJ2-3; TRBD2 agrees with 12 junctional bases. For the CDR3, the sequence is CASSRTSGDTDTQYF. The DNA sequence reads TGTGCCAGCAGCCGGACTAGCGGGGACACAGATACGCAGTATTTT.